The 11 T cell receptor beta chains below were found in one sample sequenced in a study of cytomegalovirus exposure and HLA in healthy donors. The PCR used 60 Vbeta and 13 Jbeta primers. The assay was immunoSEQ multiplex PCR, and TCRdb's table has in-frame clones only and misses some. This sample has 200,000 or so clones, with approximately 78% found just once. Sequencing was done on a sample of PBMCs. These receptors all stem from a young woman in good health and CMV-seronegative.

This clone was found once. The junction differs from germline at one of its ends, possibly a read error. The J gene is TRBJ2-5, the V gene TRBV7-9; a weak D match, TRBD1 (6 bases). There are 14 residues in the CDR3. The germline CDR1 and CDR2 sequences are SEHNR and FQNEAQ (reference sequence). CDR3 sequence (DNA): TGTTCCAGCACCATTTCCGACAGGTGGGAGACCCAGTACTTC. Amino acid sequence: CSSTISDRWETQYF. Variable domain in full (rest from reference TRBV7-9 and TRBJ2-5): DTGVSQNPRHKITKRGQNVTFRCDPISEHNRLYWYRQTLGQGPEFLTYFQNEAQLEKSRLLSDRFSAERPKGSFSTLEIQRTEQGDSAMYLCSSTISDRWETQYFGPGTRLLVL.

The chain employs TRBV7-2 and TRBJ2-5, with D perhaps matching TRBD1 (6 bases). CDR3 size: 16 residues. Between the trimmed V and J ends, which lost 1 base and 4 bases, there was a span of 16 bases. Per germline, CDR1 SGHTA and CDR2 FQGNSA. DNA for the CDR3: TGTGCCAGCAGCTTAGTCGGGACAACCTGGGGAGAGACCCAGTACTTC. Translating gives CASSLVGTTWGETQYF.

The chain combines TRBV6-6 with TRBJ1-3, with no clear D. Germline lookup yields CDR1 MNHNY and CDR2 SVGAGI (reference sequence). V was shortened by 6 bases and J by 3 bases, with 12 bases between the two germline ends. This CDR3 spans 14 amino acids. In DNA form, the CDR3 reads TGTGCCAGCAGCTCCTGGAGCGTTGGAAACACCATATATTTT. It encodes CASSSWSVGNTIYF.

The chain is built from TRBV25-1 and TRBJ2-5, with 7 bases fitting TRBD2. The end of the DNA fits TRBJ2-7 better, so the J call may be wrong. Germline assignment: CDR1 MGHDK and CDR2 SYGVNS. This CDR3 region has 15 residues. The CDR3 nucleotides read TGTGCCAGCAGGAGTGGGGGGGGAATGTGGAGCGAGCAGTACTTC. Protein sequence: CASRSGGGMWSEQYF.

The rearrangement uses TRBV9 and TRBJ2-2; D is perhaps TRBD2 (6 bases). With 4 bases removed from V and 8 bases from J, the gap between germline ends came to 12 bases. Germline V gives CDR1 SGDLS, CDR2 YYNGEE. The CDR3 consists of 13 residues. DNA for the CDR3: TGTGCCAGCAGCCCACTAGCTGCTGGGGAGCTGTTTTTT. Its translation is CASSPLAAGELFF.

The gene calls are TRBV5-1 and TRBJ2-5; 9 nucleotides align to TRBD1. V was pared by 0 bases and J by 3 bases, with 6 bases of the junction left unmatched. Germline V gene sequence: CDR1 SGHRS, CDR2 YFSETQ. The CDR3 is made up of 16 amino acids. The DNA of the CDR3 is TGCGCCAGCAGCTTGGAGACAGGGGGTCATGAAGAGACCCAGTACTTC. This gives the protein CASSLETGGHEETQYF.

The rearrangement joins TRBV7-9 to TRBJ2-5, with TRBD2 matching 8 bases. The CDR3 sequence is 17 residues long. V shed 5 bases and J 2 bases; nucleotides not matched to a gene: 13. The germline gives CDR1 SEHNR, CDR2 FQNEAQ (reference sequence). The CDR3 protein is CASSLGGGTTQQETQYF. The DNA for the CDR3 is TGTGCCAGCAGCCTCGGGGGGGGGACCACCCAACAAGAGACCCAGTACTTC.

The rearrangement links TRBV30 to TRBJ1-4, with D perhaps matching TRBD1 (5 bases). The V and J ends lost 3 bases and 8 bases respectively, with 13 bases between them. CDR3 length equals 13 residues. The germline V gene encodes CDR1 GTSNPN and CDR2 SVGIG (reference sequence). CDR3 nucleotides: TGTGCCTGGAGCGGTGGGGGGGAGGAAAAACTGTTTTTT. This encodes CAWSGGGEEKLFF.

This chain connects TRBV2 to TRBJ1-1, with 7 bases that match TRBD1. The junction had 12 bases not matched to a gene; V was cut back by 7 bases and J by 1 base. The CDR3 covers 16 residues. Germline values: CDR1 SNHLY, CDR2 FYNNEI. For the CDR3, the DNA is TGTGCCAGCAACAAACAGGGGCGCCGGGAGAACACTGAAGCTTTCTTT. It yields the protein CASNKQGRRENTEAFF.

In nucleotides, the CDR3 is TGTGCCAGCAGTTACCCCGACAGGGTTTACGAGCAGTACTTC. This encodes CASSYPDRVYEQYF. The genes are TRBV6-6 and TRBJ2-7; the match to TRBD1 covers 7 bases. CDR1 and CDR2 (germline): MNHNY, SVGAGI (reference sequence). J was trimmed by 4 bases and V by 2 bases; bases with no gene match: 5. This CDR3 region has 14 residues.

The J gene is TRBJ2-1, the V gene TRBV25-1; 9 bases match TRBD2. The CDR3 has 17 residues. J lost 5 bases, V lost 3 bases, and 11 bases had no gene match. Germline V lookup: CDR1 MGHDK, CDR2 SYGVNS. The CDR3 DNA reads TGTGCCAGCAGTGAGCTTGGTGGGACTAGCATCGACAATGAGCAGTTCTTC. Protein: CASSELGGTSIDNEQFF.